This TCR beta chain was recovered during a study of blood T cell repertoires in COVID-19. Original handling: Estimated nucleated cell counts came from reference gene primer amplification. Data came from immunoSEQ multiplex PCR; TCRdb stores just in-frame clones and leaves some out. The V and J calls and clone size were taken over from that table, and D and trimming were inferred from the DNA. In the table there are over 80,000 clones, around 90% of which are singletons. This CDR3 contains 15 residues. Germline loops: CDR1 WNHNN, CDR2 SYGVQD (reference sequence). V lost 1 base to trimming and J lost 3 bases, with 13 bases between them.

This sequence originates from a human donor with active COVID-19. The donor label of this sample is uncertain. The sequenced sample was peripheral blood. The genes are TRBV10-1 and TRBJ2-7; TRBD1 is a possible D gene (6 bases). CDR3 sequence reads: CASSEFTGLCYEQYF. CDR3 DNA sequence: TGCGCCAGCAGTGAGTTTACAGGGCTTTGCTACGAGCAGTACTTC.